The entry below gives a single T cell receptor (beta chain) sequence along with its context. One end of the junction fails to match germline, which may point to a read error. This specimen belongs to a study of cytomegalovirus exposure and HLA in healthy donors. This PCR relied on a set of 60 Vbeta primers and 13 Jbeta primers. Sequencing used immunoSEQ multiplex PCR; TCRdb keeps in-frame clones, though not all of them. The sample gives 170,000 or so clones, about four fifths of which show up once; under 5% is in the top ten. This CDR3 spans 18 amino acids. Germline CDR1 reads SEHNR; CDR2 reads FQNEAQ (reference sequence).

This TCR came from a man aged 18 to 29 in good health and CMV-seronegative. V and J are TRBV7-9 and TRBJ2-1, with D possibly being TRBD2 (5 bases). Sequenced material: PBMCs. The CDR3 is CSSGGSGWSTRSYNEQFF. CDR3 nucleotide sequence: TGTTCCAGCGGAGGATCCGGGTGGAGTACGCGGTCCTACAATGAGCAGTTCTTC.